The next 32 T cell receptor beta chains were all read from a single sample in a study of identical twins. TCRdb called the 5' RACE reads again in MiXCR, with one record for every CDR3 protein. The sample includes about 330,000 distinct CDR3 sequences, 12% of them seen just once. In addition, the sample was reused for a study of yellow fever vaccine responses in identical twins.

The specimen sequenced was CD8+ T cells sorted from blood. These TCRs come from a woman under 30 in good health.

This clonotype has only a few counts. V is TRBV9 and J is TRBJ2-5; TRBD2 aligns across 8 bases. Trimming took 0 bases from V and 5 from J; bases not matched to a gene: 6. In germline, CDR1 is SGDLS, CDR2 YYNGEE. This CDR3 is built from 15 residues. The CDR3 sequence is CASSVDGTRRETQYF. The CDR3 coding sequence is TGTGCCAGCAGCGTAGACGGGACTAGGCGGGAGACCCAGTACTTC.

The J gene is TRBJ2-3, the V gene TRBV5-1; 7 bases agree with TRBD1. V shed 2 bases, J shed 3 bases, and the junction held 9 bases outside the gene matches. The CDR3 spans 16 residues. From germline, CDR1 is SGHRS and CDR2 YFSETQ. The CDR3 region is CASSLNRGTGTDTQYF. Written as DNA, the CDR3 is TGCGCCAGCAGCTTAAACAGGGGTACTGGGACAGATACGCAGTATTTT.

The gene calls are TRBV19 and TRBJ2-7, with D possibly being TRBD1 (5 bases). CDR3 length: 16 residues. CDR1 is LNHDA, CDR2 SQIVND, per germline (reference sequence). V shed 1 base and J shed 3 bases, with 16 bases lying between them. The CDR3 DNA reads as TGTGCCAGTAGTATAGGATTCACAGGACCAGGCTACGAGCAGTACTTC. Its protein is CASSIGFTGPGYEQYF.

This clonotype was detected many times. CDR3 amino acids: CASTRGLAGYNEQFF. CDR3 DNA: TGCGCCAGCACACGGGGACTAGCGGGTTACAATGAGCAGTTCTTC. This rearrangement joins TRBV4-1 to TRBJ2-1; TRBD2 matches 12 bases. The germline CDR1 and CDR2 sequences are MGHRA and YSYEKL. The CDR3 loop spans 15 amino acids. Trimming at V came to 7 bases and at J to 4 bases, leaving 5 bases not matched to a gene.

CDR3 sequence reads: CASSLGTGVIFSDRGGYTF. The CDR3 DNA reads TGCGCCAGCAGCTTGGGGACAGGAGTGATTTTCTCGGACCGAGGAGGCTACACCTTC. This chain uses TRBV5-1 with TRBJ1-2; 7 nucleotides match TRBD1. Per germline, CDR1 SGHRS and CDR2 YFSETQ. The CDR3 has 19 amino acids. Trimming took 0 bases from V and 8 from J; bases not matched to a gene: 22.

This chain connects TRBV4-1 to TRBJ1-2; TRBD1 agrees at 7 bases. V was pared by 3 bases and J by 6 bases, with 1 base of the junction left unmatched. The CDR3 runs 12 residues. The V gene's germline CDR1 is MGHRA and CDR2 YSYEKL. This CDR3 reads CASSQTGNGYTF. The CDR3 coding sequence is TGCGCCAGCAGCCAGACAGGGAATGGCTACACCTTC.

This clonotype was seen only a few times. The chain uses TRBV10-3 and TRBJ2-4; 11 bases fit TRBD1. Germline V lookup: CDR1 ENHRY, CDR2 SYGVKD. The CDR3 extends over 18 amino acids. The junction had 14 bases not matched to a gene; V was cut back by 8 bases and J by 2 bases. CDR3 residues: CAIWGFRTGGCSKNIQYF. The CDR3 bases are TGTGCCATCTGGGGATTCCGGACAGGGGGCTGTTCCAAAAACATTCAGTACTTC.

This clonotype showed up just a few times. The V call is TRBV20-1, the J call TRBJ2-1; D possibly corresponds to TRBD2 (7 bases). Trimming removed 7 bases from V and 10 bases from J, with 17 bases in between. Germline CDR1 is DFQATT and CDR2 is SNEGSKA (reference sequence). The CDR3 sequence is 12 residues long. This chain's CDR3 is CSVEGGGGEQFF. The DNA of the CDR3 is TGCAGTGTCGAAGGGGGGGGCGGCGAGCAGTTCTTC.

This clonotype turned up a few times. The J gene is TRBJ2-3, the V gene TRBV6-5, with D perhaps TRBD1 (8 bases). V shed 1 base and J shed 5 bases, with 22 bases lying between them. The CDR3 is 18 residues long. Looked up from germline, CDR1 is MNHEY and CDR2 is SVGAGI. Here the CDR3 DNA reads TGTGCCAGCAGTTACTTCCCCCCCTGGACAGGGAGGGGAGATACGCAGTATTTT. Encoded protein: CASSYFPPWTGRGDTQYF.

Many counts were recorded for this clonotype. The J gene is TRBJ2-5, the V gene TRBV3-1; 9 bases line up with TRBD2. Germline V lookup: CDR1 LGHDT, CDR2 YNNKEL (reference sequence). V was clipped by 0 bases and J by 6 bases; unmatched bases: 5. There are 15 residues in the CDR3. In nucleotides, the CDR3 is TGTGCCAGCAGCCAAGAAGGGACTAGCAGGAAGACCCAGTACTTC. This gives the protein CASSQEGTSRKTQYF.

This chain connects TRBV21-1 to TRBJ2-3; whether TRBD2, the table's D call, matches the DNA was not checked. TRBV21-1 is reported as a pseudogene. The CDR3 consists of 16 residues. The CDR3 DNA reads TGTGCCAGCAGCAGCCGCTCCAACCCGTTCACAGATACGCAGTATTTT. It encodes CASSSRSNPFTDTQYF.

In its sample, this clonotype was seen a few times. This chain connects TRBV7-9 to TRBJ2-5; D ambiguous. The CDR3 has 12 amino acids. Germline CDR1 and CDR2: SEHNR and FQNEAQ (reference sequence). The ends were cut back, 5 bases at V and 6 bases at J, with 10 bases in the middle. CDR3 loop: CASSPISKTQYF. CDR3 bases: TGTGCCAGCAGCCCTATATCGAAGACCCAGTACTTC.

This chain joins TRBV3-1 and TRBJ2-7; 10 bases are a match to TRBD2. The CDR3 loop spans 15 amino acids. In germline, CDR1 is LGHDT, CDR2 YNNKEL (reference sequence). V was pared by 2 bases and J by 1 base, with 2 bases of the junction left unmatched. The CDR3 spells CASSQPSGGSYEQYF. The CDR3 bases are TGTGCCAGCAGCCAACCTAGCGGGGGTTCCTACGAGCAGTACTTC.

The chain employs TRBV28 and TRBJ2-5; a possible D gene is TRBD2 (5 bases). The V end was cut by 9 bases, the J end by 1 base, with 21 bases between. CDR1 and CDR2 (germline): MDHEN, SYDVKM. CDR3 length: 16 residues. CDR3 coding DNA: TGTGCCAGAAGTCTAGGACTGCCGACAATCCAAGAGACCCAGTACTTC. It yields the protein CARSLGLPTIQETQYF.

This clonotype came up many times. The V call is TRBV5-1, the J call TRBJ1-6; 7 nucleotides line up with TRBD1. After removal of 4 bases from V and 7 bases from J, the junction contained 11 bases not matched to a gene. The CDR3 extends over 16 amino acids. Germline loops: CDR1 SGHRS, CDR2 YFSETQ. The DNA for the CDR3 is TGCGCCAGCAGCAAGGACGCGGGACAGCTAAATTCACCCCTCCACTTT. It specifies CASSKDAGQLNSPLHF.

This clonotype occurred a few times. The chain carries TRBV27 and TRBJ2-7; weak D call: TRBD1 (6 bases). Germline CDR1 reads MNHEY; CDR2 reads SMNVEV (reference sequence). Trimming pared 5 bases from V and 3 bases from J, leaving 14 bases between. CDR3 length: 14 amino acids. CDR3 bases: TGTGCCAGCAGTGCGTTACGGGACAACTACGAGCAGTACTTC. Residues: CASSALRDNYEQYF.

The chain recombines TRBV3-1 with TRBJ2-7, with a weak D call TRBD1 (6 bases). The germline V gene encodes CDR1 LGHDT and CDR2 YNNKEL (reference sequence). The V gene lost 0 bases and the J gene lost 2 bases, with 8 bases spanning the gap. The CDR3 is 14 residues long. The CDR3 nucleotides read TGTGCCAGCAGCCAAGAGGGACAAACCTACGAGCAGTACTTC. It yields the protein CASSQEGQTYEQYF.

This chain links TRBV27 with TRBJ2-7; 11 bases align to TRBD1. From germline, CDR1 is MNHEY and CDR2 SMNVEV (reference sequence). The CDR3 runs to 16 residues. With 5 bases clipped from V and 4 bases from J, the junction kept 10 bases outside the gene matches. The CDR3 reads CASSPRGTGGPYEQYV. The CDR3 nucleotides are TGTGCCAGCAGTCCGAGGGGGACAGGGGGTCCGTACGAGCAGTACGTC.

This clonotype was picked up a small number of times. The chain uses TRBV4-1 and TRBJ2-1; D may be TRBD1 or TRBD2 (5 bases each). The V end was cut by 0 bases, the J end by 8 bases, with 14 bases between. Per the germline V gene, CDR1 is MGHRA and CDR2 is YSYEKL. This CDR3 spans 15 amino acids. This CDR3 is CASSQEWGPGDEQFF. DNA of the CDR3: TGCGCCAGCAGCCAAGAGTGGGGACCAGGCGATGAGCAGTTCTTC.

This clonotype has just a few counts. V is TRBV10-3 and J is TRBJ1-6, with D possibly TRBD1 on 5 matching bases. V lost 4 bases to trimming and J lost 7 bases, with 11 bases between them. This CDR3 has 14 amino acids. CDR1 is ENHRY, CDR2 SYGVKD, per germline. The CDR3 here is CAISAEGRNSPLHF. Here the CDR3 DNA reads TGTGCCATCAGTGCTGAGGGGCGAAATTCACCCCTCCACTTT.

The rearrangement links TRBV7-8 to TRBJ2-1; 11 bases map to TRBD2. CDR1 and CDR2 from the germline V gene are SGHVS and FQNEAQ. This CDR3 contains 16 residues. V lost 3 bases and J lost 9; bases outside the gene matches: 10. As DNA, the CDR3 is TGTGCCAGCAGCTTGAGACTAGCGGGACGGTTTAGTGAGCAGTTCTTC. Translated: CASSLRLAGRFSEQFF.

The genes are TRBV12-5 and TRBJ2-1; possibly TRBD1 or TRBD2 for D (5 bases each). V lost 4 bases and J lost 2, with 12 bases in between. CDR1 is LGHNT and CDR2 is FRNRAP in the germline V gene. The CDR3 covers 15 residues. CDR3 loop: CASGWGKSAYNEQFF. The DNA for the CDR3 is TGTGCTAGTGGTTGGGGGAAGTCCGCCTACAATGAGCAGTTCTTC.

J is TRBJ2-7 and V is TRBV29-1; D ambiguous. The CDR3 loop spans 12 amino acids. Germline V gene sequence: CDR1 SQVTM, CDR2 ANQGSEA. Trimming took 7 bases from V and 4 from J, leaving 14 bases between them. In nucleotides, the CDR3 is TGCAGCGCCGAAAATGGATGGTACGAGCAGTACTTC. Translating gives CSAENGWYEQYF.

This clonotype was counted a few times. The gene calls are TRBV12-3 or TRBV12-4 and TRBJ2-2; 8 positions agree with TRBD1. CDR3 length: 15 residues. The V and J ends lost 7 bases and 5 bases, in that order; junction bases with no gene match: 9. In DNA form, the CDR3 reads TGTGCCAGCACCTGGACCCAGGGGGCAACCGGGGAGCTGTTTTTT. Translating it yields CASTWTQGATGELFF.

This clonotype was seen only a few times. The chain links TRBV3-1 to TRBJ2-7, with D maybe TRBD2 (5 bases). V was pared by 2 bases and J by 4 bases, with 12 bases between. Germline V gives CDR1 LGHDT, CDR2 YNNKEL (reference sequence). This CDR3 is built from 14 residues. CDR3 loop: CASSQNGEGYEQYV. The DNA of the CDR3 is TGTGCCAGCAGCCAAAACGGAGAGGGATACGAGCAGTACGTC.

The V gene is TRBV7-7, the J gene TRBJ2-2; D call uncertain. The CDR3 is 16 amino acids. Germline CDR1 reads SSHAT; CDR2 reads FNYEAQ (reference sequence). V shed 1 base and J shed 3 bases, with 12 bases lying between them. The CDR3 region has the DNA TGTGCCAGCAGCTTAGGGGGTCGGACCGACACCGGGGAGCTGTTTTTT. It specifies CASSLGGRTDTGELFF.

CDR3 amino acids: CATSGTGNLYEQYV. The CDR3 DNA follows: TGTGCCACTAGCGGGACAGGGAATCTCTACGAGCAGTACGTC. The chain has TRBV10-3 and TRBJ2-7, with D perhaps assigned TRBD1 or TRBD2 (9 bases each). The ends were cut back, 10 bases at V and 3 bases at J, with 19 bases in the middle. In germline, CDR1 is ENHRY, CDR2 SYGVKD. This CDR3 has 14 amino acids.

This clonotype was seen many times. This rearrangement joins TRBV10-2 to TRBJ2-4; TRBD1 is a possible D gene (6 bases). The germline V gene has CDR1 WSHSY and CDR2 SAAADI. The CDR3 spans 15 residues. Trimming shortened V by 5 bases and J by 1 base, and 12 bases separated the two germline ends. CDR3 protein: CASSPSQGAKNIQYF. The DNA of the CDR3 is TGCGCCAGCAGTCCGTCCCAGGGGGCCAAAAACATTCAGTACTTC.

The chain is built from TRBV12-3 or TRBV12-4 and TRBJ2-1, with TRBD1 as a possible D gene (6 bases). V lost 4 bases and J 8 bases, leaving 12 bases between the germline ends. The length of the CDR3 is 13 residues. CDR3 coding DNA: TGTGCCAGCAGTTCGGGAAGGGGGTATGAGCAGTTCTTC. Translating it yields CASSSGRGYEQFF.

The chain has TRBV6-1 and TRBJ2-1, with TRBD2 matching over 11 bases. Germline values: CDR1 MNHNS, CDR2 SASEGT. This CDR3 has 14 amino acids. Trimming at V came to 5 bases and at J to 8 bases, leaving 5 bases not matched to a gene. CDR3 loop: CASSLGLAAYEQFF. In nucleotides, the CDR3 is TGTGCCAGCAGTCTGGGACTAGCGGCCTATGAGCAGTTCTTC.

This chain joins TRBV11-2 and TRBJ2-2, with D uncertain. This CDR3 has 14 residues. Germline assignment: CDR1 SGHAT and CDR2 FQNNGV. V dropped 5 bases and J dropped 0 bases, with 7 bases sitting between them. CDR3 residues: CASSLIPNTGELFF. The CDR3 DNA follows: TGTGCCAGCAGCCTTATTCCGAACACCGGGGAGCTGTTTTTT.

This CDR3 is CSVWDRYEQYV. Here the CDR3 DNA reads TGCAGCGTGTGGGACAGGTACGAGCAGTACGTC. This sequence joins TRBV29-1 and TRBJ2-7; TRBD1 aligns across 8 bases. There are 11 residues in the CDR3. The germline V gene has CDR1 SQVTM and CDR2 ANQGSEA. Trimming removed 6 bases from V and 4 bases from J; junction bases left unmatched: 2.